This T cell receptor (beta chain) was captured by sequencing in a study of human T cells and chemical hapten exposure. About the study: Patch testing was performed with 0.01% DPC on the upper back, with reading at 6 days.

By frequency in the sample, this clonotype is medium-sized. No antigen is known for it. The CDR3 is made up of 16 amino acids. With 4 bases clipped from V and 5 bases from J, the junction kept 10 bases outside the gene matches. The germline gives CDR1 SGHTA, CDR2 FQGNSA. The time point is: patch test 1, 2 weeks after DPC sensitization. This sample's treatment: therapeutic diphenylcyclopropenone sensitization with weekly scalp DPC. The total RNA was obtained from whole blood that was not fractionated. Per the original methods: The median was about 100,000 TCRs per sample, ranging roughly 20,000 to 750,000. TCRdb ran MiXCR on the RACE reads and lists one entry per CDR3 protein. What appears here as the V and J calls and clone size reflects TCRdb's work, not the paper's. The table lists 60,000 to 80,000 distinct CDR3 sequences, 25% to 40% of them singletons. Points from the study as a whole: As the donors had alopecia, their immune response may differ from healthy people's.

The chain has TRBV7-2 and TRBJ2-1, with TRBD2 matching over 8 bases. This TCR came from a man aged 35 to 55 with alopecia areata. Some clones in this sample may be carry-over from other donors' samples. Source: whole blood, taken in connection with sensitization to the hapten diphenylcyclopropenone (DPC). This CDR3 is CASSSREGRLHNEQFF. The CDR3 DNA is TGTGCCAGCAGCTCCCGGGAGGGGCGACTTCACAATGAGCAGTTCTTC. The complete variable domain, with remaining parts taken from reference TRBV7-2 and TRBJ2-1, reads GAGVSQSPSNKVTEKGKDVELRCDPISGHTALYWYRQSLGQGLEFLIYFQGNSAPDKSGLPSDRFSAERTGGSVSTLTIQRTQQEDSAVYLCASSSREGRLHNEQFFGPGTRLTVL.